This T cell receptor beta chain was captured by sequencing in a study of shared clonotypes between healthy human individuals. Across the whole study: Researchers drew samples from two women and a few men aged 18 to 49.

Between the trimmed V and J ends, which lost 0 bases and 0 bases, there was a span of 5 bases. Germline V gene lookup returns CDR1 MNHEY and CDR2 SMNVEV (reference sequence). The CDR3 runs 14 residues. Each of the donors was a healthy adult who was HIV-negative and had not had a recent acute infection or vaccination. Clones were read by immunoSEQ multiplex PCR, and TCRdb kept only the in-frame ones, dropping some. Among some 630,000 clones, about three quarters were seen once, and the ten largest hold approximately 1.8%. Findings of the study overall: Clonotypes shared by all four sorted-subset donors had higher generation probabilities than non-shared clonotypes.

Note on this clone: Its antigen remains unidentified.

This clonotype was obtained from a woman aged 25 to 39 in good health. The genes are TRBV27 and TRBJ1-1; D remains ambiguous. Sample: memory CD4+ T cells sorted from blood. Subset specified: CD45RA-negative fraction. CDR3 sequence: CASSLSRVNTEAFF. In DNA form, the CDR3 reads TGTGCCAGCAGTTTATCCCGGGTGAACACTGAAGCTTTCTTT.